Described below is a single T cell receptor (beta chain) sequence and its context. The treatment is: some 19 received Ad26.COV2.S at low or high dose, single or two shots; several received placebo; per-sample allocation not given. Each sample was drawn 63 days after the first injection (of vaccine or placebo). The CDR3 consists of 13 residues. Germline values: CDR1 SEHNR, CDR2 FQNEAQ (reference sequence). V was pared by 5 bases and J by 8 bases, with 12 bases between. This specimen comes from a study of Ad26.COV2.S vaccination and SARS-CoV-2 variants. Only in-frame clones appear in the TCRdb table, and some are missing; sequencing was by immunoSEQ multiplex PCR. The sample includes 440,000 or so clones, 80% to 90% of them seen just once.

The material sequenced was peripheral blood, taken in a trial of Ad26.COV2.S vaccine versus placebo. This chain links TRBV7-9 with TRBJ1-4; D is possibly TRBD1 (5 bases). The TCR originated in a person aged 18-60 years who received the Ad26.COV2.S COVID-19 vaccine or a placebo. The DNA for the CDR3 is TGTGCCAGCAGCGTCGGGGGTTACGAAAAACTGTTTTTT. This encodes CASSVGGYEKLFF.